The next 25 T cell receptor beta chains were all read from a single sample in a study of blood T cell repertoires in COVID-19. Clones were read by immunoSEQ multiplex PCR, and TCRdb kept only the in-frame ones, dropping some. The sample lists some 110,000 clones; about 88% were seen once. Source material: peripheral blood. The origin of the receptors is a human donor in a cohort sampled during active COVID-19.

The sample holds a few counts of this clone. This sequence joins TRBV15 and TRBJ2-1, with TRBD2 matching over 7 bases. The CDR3 extends over 16 amino acids. After removal of 0 bases from V and 6 bases from J, the junction contained 8 bases not matched to a gene. Germline CDR1 and CDR2: LNHNV and YYDKDF (reference sequence). The CDR3 DNA sequence: TGTGCCACCAGCAGAGATACGGGGGGTCTCGGCAATGAGCAGTTCTTC. Translation gives CATSRDTGGLGNEQFF.

The chain is built from TRBV19 and TRBJ2-7; the D is unclear. The CDR3 is 13 amino acids. Looked up from germline, CDR1 is LNHDA and CDR2 is SQIVND (reference sequence). V dropped 3 bases and J dropped 1 base, with 7 bases sitting between them. CDR3 amino acids: CASSISHSYEQYF. In nucleotides, the CDR3 is TGTGCCAGTAGTATTTCACATTCCTACGAGCAGTACTTC. Complete variable domain (other parts from reference TRBV19 and TRBJ2-7): DGGITQSPKYLFRKEGQNVTLSCEQNLNHDAMYWYRQDPGQGLRLIYYSQIVNDFQKGDIAEGYSVSREKKESFPLTVTSAQKNPTAFYLCASSISHSYEQYFGPGTRLTVT.

The chain uses TRBV6-2 or TRBV6-3 and TRBJ2-1, with 11 bases that match TRBD2. The V gene end was trimmed by 2 bases and the J gene end by 0 bases; junction bases not matched to a gene: 9. The CDR3 is 19 residues long. CDR1 is MNHEY and CDR2 is SVGEGT in the germline V gene. The CDR3 nucleotides are TGTGCCAGCAGTTACCCGGGACTAGCGGACATCAGCTCCTACAATGAGCAGTTCTTC. Translating it yields CASSYPGLADISSYNEQFF.

The chain has TRBV11-3 and TRBJ1-6; D is unresolved. Germline CDR1 SGHNT, CDR2 YENEEA. The CDR3 is made up of 14 amino acids. The germline V and J ends were trimmed by 1 base and 6 bases, with 7 bases remaining between them. Here the CDR3 DNA reads TGTGCCAGCAGCTTAGGTGGGAGTAATTCACCCCTCCACTTT. It yields the protein CASSLGGSNSPLHF.

The chain uses TRBV10-3 and TRBJ1-3; D is unresolved. Germline CDR1 and CDR2: ENHRY and SYGVKD. CDR3 length equals 12 residues. The germline V and J ends were trimmed by 8 bases and 0 bases, with 5 bases remaining between them. The DNA for the CDR3 is TGTGCCATCGAGAGCTCTGGAAACACCATATATTTT. Translating gives CAIESSGNTIYF.

The rearrangement joins TRBV12-3 or TRBV12-4 to TRBJ2-7, with a tentative D call TRBD2 (5 bases). V lost 8 bases and J 5 bases, leaving 16 bases between the germline ends. This CDR3 is built from 13 residues. The CDR3 bases are TGTGCCAGCGGGAGTGGAGCGAACCACGAGCAGTACTTC. Its protein product is CASGSGANHEQYF.

J is TRBJ1-3 and V is TRBV7-9; D is unclear. CDR1 and CDR2 from the germline V gene are SEHNR and FQNEAQ (reference sequence). The V gene lost 7 bases and the J gene lost 8 bases, with 12 bases spanning the gap. The CDR3 totals 12 residues. The CDR3 DNA follows: TGTGCCAGCACCCCCGACGGGGACACCATATATTTT. Translating it yields CASTPDGDTIYF.

The chain recombines TRBV6-6 with TRBJ2-3; the match to TRBD1 covers 8 bases. The CDR3 sequence is 15 residues long. J was trimmed by 1 base and V by 6 bases; bases with no gene match: 6. Per germline, CDR1 MNHNY and CDR2 SVGAGI (reference sequence). The CDR3 reads CASSHPGQGTDTQYF. Here the CDR3 DNA reads TGTGCCAGCAGCCACCCGGGACAGGGCACAGATACGCAGTATTTT.

The V call is TRBV5-1, the J call TRBJ2-2, with 8 bases aligning to TRBD1. Trimming removed 0 bases from V and 5 bases from J; junction bases left unmatched: 6. The CDR3 consists of 16 residues. Germline V gene sequence: CDR1 SGHRS, CDR2 YFSETQ. CDR3 bases: TGCGCCAGCAGCTTGGGTCAGGGGGCCGGGACCGGGGAGCTGTTTTTT. It encodes CASSLGQGAGTGELFF.

The rearrangement uses TRBV5-1 and TRBJ1-4; D is perhaps TRBD1 (6 bases). This CDR3 contains 15 residues. CDR1 is SGHRS, CDR2 YFSETQ, per germline. Between the trimmed V and J ends, which lost 4 bases and 5 bases, there was a span of 15 bases. The CDR3 spells CASSPPAQGNEKLFF. The DNA of the CDR3 is TGCGCCAGCAGCCCGCCGGCGCAGGGGAATGAAAAACTGTTTTTT.

The V call is TRBV4-2, the J call TRBJ1-5, with 9 bases identical to TRBD1. Germline CDR1 and CDR2: LGHNA and YNFKEQ. The length of the CDR3 is 16 residues. With 2 bases clipped from V and 5 bases from J, the junction kept 7 bases outside the gene matches. Here the CDR3 reads CASSQSGQGFYQPQHF. CDR3 sequence (DNA): TGTGCCAGCAGCCAATCGGGACAGGGCTTTTATCAGCCCCAGCATTTT.

The rearrangement links TRBV7-2 to TRBJ2-5; TRBD1 matches 8 bases. Trimming at V came to 4 bases and at J to 4 bases, leaving 2 bases not matched to a gene. Germline V lookup: CDR1 SGHTA, CDR2 FQGNSA. The CDR3 runs to 13 residues. The CDR3 reads CASSWTGLETQYF. CDR3 DNA sequence: TGTGCCAGCAGCTGGACAGGGTTAGAGACCCAGTACTTC. The variable domain in full, with the rest retrieved from reference TRBV7-2 and TRBJ2-5, is GAGVSQSPSNKVTEKGKDVELRCDPISGHTALYWYRQSLGQGLEFLIYFQGNSAPDKSGLPSDRFSAERTGGSVSTLTIQRTQQEDSAVYLCASSWTGLETQYFGPGTRLLVL.

J is TRBJ2-3 and V is TRBV3-1 (or the pseudogene TRBV3-2), with 14 bases aligning to TRBD2. CDR1 LGHDT and CDR2 YNNKEL come from the germline V gene (reference sequence). V trimming: 1 base; J trimming: 4 bases; junction bases outside the gene matches: 7. This CDR3 is built from 18 residues. The CDR3 region is CASSQGLAGGPVSDTQYF. The DNA for the CDR3 is TGTGCCAGCAGCCAAGGACTAGCGGGGGGGCCTGTTTCAGATACGCAGTATTTT.

The V and J genes are TRBV6-5 and TRBJ2-1; a possible D gene is TRBD1 (7 bases). Trimming took off 5 bases at V and 6 bases at J, with 8 bases between the two ends. The CDR3 loop spans 12 amino acids. Germline assignment: CDR1 MNHEY and CDR2 SVGAGI. The CDR3 DNA reads TGTGCCAGCAGTCAGGGGGGCAATGAGCAGTTCTTC. It yields the protein CASSQGGNEQFF.

The V gene is TRBV14, the J gene TRBJ2-7; 9 nucleotides line up with TRBD1. CDR1 and CDR2 (germline): SGHDN, FVKESK. This CDR3 has 16 amino acids. V trimming: 0 bases; J trimming: 1 base; junction bases outside the gene matches: 4. CDR3: CASSQDWGQGSYEQYF. Written as DNA, the CDR3 is TGTGCCAGCAGCCAAGATTGGGGACAGGGATCCTACGAGCAGTACTTC.

J is TRBJ2-2 and V is TRBV5-6, with TRBD2 matching over 9 bases. The germline gives CDR1 SGHDT, CDR2 YYEEEE. The junction had 10 bases not matched to a gene; V was cut back by 0 bases and J by 4 bases. The length of the CDR3 is 18 residues. The CDR3 nucleotides read TGTGCCAGCAGCTTGGTAGGCGGGAGGGCCCGGGGCACCGGGGAGCTGTTTTTT. This encodes CASSLVGGRARGTGELFF.

The gene calls are TRBV5-4 and TRBJ2-3, with unresolved D. The CDR3 covers 12 residues. The germline gives CDR1 SGHNT, CDR2 YYREEE (reference sequence). With 0 bases removed from V and 4 bases from J, the gap between germline ends came to 3 bases. CDR3 in amino acids: CASSLVADTQYF. DNA of the CDR3: TGTGCCAGCAGCTTGGTCGCAGATACGCAGTATTTT.

The V and J genes are TRBV4-2 and TRBJ2-7, with 10 bases matching TRBD2. The V and J ends lost 0 bases and 1 base, in that order; junction bases with no gene match: 0. The CDR3 consists of 15 residues. Germline V gene sequence: CDR1 LGHNA, CDR2 YNFKEQ. The CDR3 DNA reads as TGTGCCAGCAGCCAAGATAGCGGGAGGTCCTACGAGCAGTACTTC. As protein: CASSQDSGRSYEQYF.

The rearrangement uses TRBV30 and TRBJ2-3; maybe TRBD2 (6 bases). Germline V lookup: CDR1 GTSNPN, CDR2 SVGIG (reference sequence). The CDR3 has 15 amino acids. V lost 4 bases to trimming and J lost 2 bases, with 16 bases between them. DNA for the CDR3: TGTGCCTGGAACCCAACTAGCTCCCTCACAGATACGCAGTATTTT. This codes for CAWNPTSSLTDTQYF. The full variable domain, with the rest looked up from reference TRBV30 and TRBJ2-3, is SQTIHQWPATLVQPVGSPLSLECTVEGTSNPNLYWYRQAAGRGLQLLFYSVGIGQISSEVPQNLSASRPQDRQFILSSKKLLLSDSGFYLCAWNPTSSLTDTQYFGPGTRLTVL.

This chain joins TRBV28 and TRBJ2-5; TRBD1 aligns across 8 bases. The CDR3 covers 17 residues. CDR1 and CDR2 from the germline V gene are MDHEN and SYDVKM. V lost 5 bases to trimming and J lost 1 base; unmatched junction nucleotides: 12. The CDR3 loop is CASSLVLGQAFQETQYF. The CDR3 DNA follows: TGTGCCAGCAGTCTAGTTTTGGGACAGGCGTTCCAAGAGACCCAGTACTTC.

The rearrangement links TRBV27 to TRBJ2-7; D unclear. The germline gives CDR1 MNHEY, CDR2 SMNVEV (reference sequence). The CDR3 spans 12 residues. V lost 5 bases, J lost 0 bases, and 5 bases lay in between. This CDR3 reads CASSPSSYEQYF. The CDR3 DNA reads TGTGCCAGCAGTCCTAGCTCCTACGAGCAGTACTTC.

V usage is TRBV15 and J usage is TRBJ2-6; D unclear. Germline V lookup: CDR1 LNHNV, CDR2 YYDKDF (reference sequence). Between the trimmed V and J ends, which lost 0 bases and 0 bases, there was a span of 3 bases. The CDR3 is 15 amino acids. CDR3 loop: CATSRDNSGANVLTF. The CDR3 bases are TGTGCCACCAGCAGAGACAACTCTGGGGCCAACGTCCTGACTTTC.

In DNA, the CDR3 is TGCAGCGGAGAAGGACTAGGCATCGTGGATACGCAGTATTTT. Translation gives CSGEGLGIVDTQYF. The gene calls are TRBV29-1 and TRBJ2-3, with 7 bases fitting TRBD2. Germline V lookup: CDR1 SQVTM, CDR2 ANQGSEA. Losses at the gene ends were 7 bases for V and 6 bases for J; bases not matched to a gene: 13. CDR3 length equals 14 residues.

This rearrangement joins TRBV5-1 to TRBJ1-2; D perhaps matches TRBD1 (5 bases). Deletions cut 7 bases from V and 6 bases from J, with 16 bases between. Germline CDR1 SGHRS, CDR2 YFSETQ. The CDR3 consists of 13 residues. The CDR3 region has the DNA TGCGCCAGCCCACCTCGGGGGTCGGATGGCTACACCTTC. Protein: CASPPRGSDGYTF.

The V and J genes are TRBV6-2 or TRBV6-3 and TRBJ2-1; 7 nucleotides align to TRBD1. After removal of 5 bases from V and 9 bases from J, the junction contained 13 bases not matched to a gene. This CDR3 contains 15 residues. Germline V gene lookup returns CDR1 MNHEY and CDR2 SVGEGT. In DNA form, the CDR3 reads TGTGCCAGCAGTCCCCGGACAGGTGTGAGGGTTGAGCAGTTCTTC. Its protein product is CASSPRTGVRVEQFF.